The following is a T cell receptor (beta chain) sequence with its context. It has no known antigen specificity. There are no base qualities to consult, and no much larger clone falls within one base. Using the deep immunoSEQ assay, TCR CDR3 regions were amplified from genomic DNA by multiplex PCR. Extracted genomic DNA from each cell subset was spread evenly across all wells of several immunoSEQ 96-well plates, with each plate serving as a replicate. For sorted subsets, about 200 ng genomic DNA, equal to some 30,000 T cell genomes, was loaded into each replicate PCR. The purified libraries were quantified using a Qubit 3.0 fluorometer, sized with a Bioanalyzer 2100, and then quantified again using the KAPA Library Quantification kit. Every immunoSEQ 96-well plate was sequenced on a separate single-read 150-cycle Illumina NextSeq 550 flow cell. On the study's bioinformatics: Because the immunoSEQ output included only junctional sequences and no quality scores, the filtering could not be the same as the filtering used for full-length reads. Sequences were annotated with PyIR, a Python wrapper for IgBLAST v1.9, and V/J genes and CDR3 were assigned using IMGT germline references. Reads with weak V/J assignments (E-value above 1e-6), missing CDR3, stop codons, out-of-frame junctions, or ambiguous translated residues were removed. V3J clonotypes were defined as sequences sharing an identical inferred V gene, J gene, and CDR3 amino acid sequence. To compute the percentage overlap between repertoires, the number of shared unique clonotypes was divided by the size of the smaller repertoire. RTK rarefaction, the Chao1 estimator, and Recon v2.1 estimates of unobserved clonotypes were used to assess repertoire richness. Generation probabilities were computed with OLGA for all TCRbeta clonotypes obtained by the gDNA method from four donors. Sourced from immuneACCESS, this table was stored by TCRdb with only in-frame sequences that have V and J called. A share of the clones is absent; for the studies checked, an unresolved V gene accounts for under half, and the remainder has no known explanation. V and J calls and clone size follow that table, whereas D and trimming were derived from the DNA. A total of around 2.3 million clones appear in this sample, approximately 94% of them only once. Together, the top ten hold around 0.13% of the sample.

This record comes from a study of shared clonotypes between healthy human individuals (dated by TCRdb to 2020 to 2021). With regard to the full study: The cohort comprised two women and a few men aged 18 to 49 years. Per donor, three plates each were used for CD4 naive and CD4 memory, two for CD8 naive, and one for CD8 memory. The study deeply sequenced blood TCR repertoires of five healthy adults to estimate repertoire size and the extent of clonotype sharing between individuals. To increase sequencing depth and limit assay-specific biases, different laboratories used diverse techniques to prepare libraries and sequence TCR repertoires. Leukapheresis yielded between about 0.85 and 10 billion PBMCs per donor.

The V end loses 4 bases and the J end loses 8 bases, and a stretch of 17 bases separates them. The CDR3 holds 14 amino acids from the cysteine to the phenylalanine. The sequence is cut down to CDR3 DNA, 42 bases in frame from base 1. CDR1 and CDR2 are drawn from the germline V gene: SNHLY, FYNNEI. The donors were healthy, HIV-negative adults who had no recently reported acute infections or vaccinations. Every donor was a Caucasian adult residing in Nashville, Tennessee, USA. CD4+ T cells were enriched by magnetic negative selection, after which naive cells were positively selected on CD45RA and the negative fraction was taken as the memory subset. Blood was obtained by leukapheresis, after which PBMCs were separated by Ficoll-Histopaque density gradient centrifugation and cryopreserved in liquid nitrogen vapor phase. Analytical flow cytometry was used to check the purity and quantity of every magnetically sorted T cell population. Each sorted fraction had its genomic DNA isolated and then quantified by UV absorbance on a Nanodrop 2000c.

Results and caveats for the whole study, not just this receptor: Because the study included only a small number of donors, the genetic and exposure-history diversity represented was limited. When several donors were compared, the shared fraction of clonotypes was about 5% for naive CD4, less than 4% for naive CD8, about 2.5% for memory CD4, and roughly 0.43% for memory CD8. Only blood was sampled, and tissue TCR repertoires likely differ from those in blood. Larger estimated clonotype richness was generally found for naive subsets than for memory subsets. Compared with non-shared clonotypes, clonotypes shared by all four sorted-subset donors had higher generation probabilities. Based on pairwise subsampling, the degree of clonotype sharing among donors was expected to be affected by sequencing depth. Rarefaction of sorted-subset datasets indicated incomplete sequencing despite the large sequencing depth.

The source material was naive CD4+ T cells sorted from blood. The cell subset or site label for this specimen denotes: CD45RA+ positively selected. This clonotype originated in a young man in good health. The chain was built from TRBV2 and TRBJ1-2, and the D gene may be TRBD1, 5 bases matching. The DNA sequence is as follows: TGTGCCAGCAGTGTTTCAGGGCAAGGGTCCGGCTACACCTTC. Translated, this gives CASSVSGQGSGYTF.